This TCR beta chain emerged from a study of breast tumors, draining lymph nodes, adjacent tissues. TCRdb re-called the multiplex PCR reads with MiXCR, one entry per CDR3 protein. The table records tens of thousands of distinct CDR3 sequences, under 45% of them present only once. The CDR3 is 14 residues long. Germline-derived CDR1 and CDR2 are SNHLY and FYNNEI. The germline V and J ends were trimmed by 4 bases and 2 bases, with 11 bases remaining between them. This TCR was recovered from a female donor with breast cancer. Some clones in this sample may be carry-over from other donors' samples. This sequence joins TRBV2 and TRBJ1-2; perhaps TRBD1 as D (6 bases). Sequenced input: breast tumor tissue. The CDR3 spells CASSVDTGNYGYTF. CDR3 sequence (DNA): TGTGCCAGCAGTGTAGATACAGGGAACTATGGCTACACCTTC.